This T cell receptor (beta chain) originates from a study of metastatic and nonmetastatic thyroid tumors. Study as a whole: Repertoire comparison spanned blood and tumor or nodule tissue of malignant and benign thyroid patients. Overall study findings and caveats: Benign nodules reportedly had significantly lower TCR beta diversity than malignant thyroid tumors in blood and tumor.

Original analysis: Variation in CDR3 across clinicopathological groups served as the basis for constructing a distant-metastasis classifier in papillary thyroid cancer. TCRdb reanalyzed the PCR reads with MiXCR. The V and J calls here are based on TCRdb, not the publication. The profile covers roughly 30,000 clones, with 25% to 30% appearing a single time and 30% to 40% taken by the ten largest. Patients had received no treatment of any kind before thyroid surgery. Notes on this clone: Its antigen is undetermined. One junction end disagrees with the germline gene, perhaps due to a read error.

This clonotype originated in a female donor with papillary thyroid cancer or a benign thyroid nodule (not recorded which). Some clones in this sample may be carry-over from other donors' samples. Input material: blood.

The CDR3 nucleotides read TGTGGCAGCAAGCAGCTAGTAATCGGTGCACCCCTCCACTTT. Protein product: CGSKQLVIGAPLHF. The chain has TRBV27 and TRBJ1-6, with D unresolved. The CDR3 extends over 14 amino acids. Germline V CDR1 and CDR2: MNHEY, SMNVEV (reference sequence).